These 17 T cell receptor beta chains were all obtained from the same sample, sequenced in a study of cytomegalovirus exposure and HLA in healthy donors. TCRdb keeps only in-frame clones here, not all; method: immunoSEQ multiplex PCR. The sample has about 150,000 clones, roughly 90% seen once. Sequenced input: PBMCs. These receptors came from a young man in good health and CMV-seronegative.

CDR3: CASSATAFSYGYTF. As DNA, the CDR3 is TGCGCCAGCAGCGCAACAGCCTTTTCCTATGGCTACACCTTC. The J gene is TRBJ1-2, the V gene TRBV5-1; D remains unclear. The CDR3 length is 14 residues. The V gene's germline CDR1 is SGHRS and CDR2 YFSETQ. V gave up 4 bases and J gave up 4 bases, with 14 bases separating them.

The chain carries TRBV5-1 and TRBJ1-3; 7 bases are shared with TRBD1. This CDR3 is built from 14 residues. Germline-derived CDR1 and CDR2 are SGHRS and YFSETQ. With V trimmed by 0 bases and J by 4 bases, 1 base remained unmatched. CDR3 nucleotides: TGCGCCAGCAGCTTGGCGGGACAGGGAAACACCATATATTTT. Its protein product is CASSLAGQGNTIYF.

This chain uses TRBV28 with TRBJ1-2; D possibly corresponds to TRBD1 (5 bases). The CDR3 length is 15 residues. The germline V gene has CDR1 MDHEN and CDR2 SYDVKM. V was trimmed by 6 bases and J by 2 bases, leaving 16 bases between them. The CDR3 spells CASRPSGRGNYGYTF. The DNA for the CDR3 is TGTGCCAGCAGACCCTCAGGGAGGGGAAACTATGGCTACACCTTC.

The V gene is TRBV4-1, the J gene TRBJ2-4; 9 bases are a match to TRBD2. The ends lost 4 bases at V and 4 bases at J; junction bases unmatched: 2. Germline values: CDR1 MGHRA, CDR2 YSYEKL. The CDR3 runs to 14 residues. The DNA of the CDR3 is TGCGCCAGCAGCCCTCTAGCGGGAAAAAACATTCAGTACTTC. Its translation: CASSPLAGKNIQYF.

The V call is TRBV6-6, the J call TRBJ1-5, with D perhaps matching TRBD1 (6 bases). Per germline, CDR1 MNHNY and CDR2 SVGAGI (reference sequence). The ends were cut back, 8 bases at V and 4 bases at J, with 12 bases in the middle. The CDR3 covers 13 residues. The CDR3 spells CASAQGGNQPQHF. The CDR3 DNA is TGTGCCAGCGCACAGGGCGGGAATCAGCCCCAGCATTTT.

The genes are TRBV30 and TRBJ1-4, with TRBD1 identical over 12 bases. The CDR3 loop spans 16 amino acids. The trim removed 1 base at V and 8 bases at J, leaving 8 bases unmatched. CDR1 GTSNPN and CDR2 SVGIG come from the germline V gene (reference sequence). The CDR3 spells CAWSGVPGTGGEKLFF. The CDR3 DNA reads TGTGCCTGGAGTGGCGTCCCCGGGACAGGGGGCGAAAAACTGTTTTTT.

This clone was counted once. J is TRBJ2-3 and V is TRBV5-4; D remains unclear. Germline-derived CDR1 and CDR2 are SGHNT and YYREEE (reference sequence). V lost 0 bases, J lost 3 bases, and 8 bases lay in between. The CDR3 sequence is 14 residues long. CDR3 nucleotide sequence: TGTGCCAGCAGCTTGGATGGCTCGACAGATACGCAGTATTTT. It translates to CASSLDGSTDTQYF.

The V call is TRBV15, the J call TRBJ2-5; 8 nucleotides align to TRBD2. The CDR3 is 15 amino acids. CDR1 and CDR2 (germline): LNHNV, YYDKDF (reference sequence). With 0 bases clipped from V and 4 bases from J, the junction kept 4 bases outside the gene matches. As DNA, the CDR3 is TGTGCCACCAGCAGAGATCCAGCGGGAGTAGAGACCCAGTACTTC. It encodes CATSRDPAGVETQYF.

The table lists this clone with a few counts. The chain has TRBV6-6 and TRBJ1-4, with a weak D call TRBD1 (6 bases). This CDR3 is built from 14 residues. The germline CDR1 and CDR2 sequences are MNHNY and SVGAGI (reference sequence). Trimming pared 5 bases from V and 7 bases from J, leaving 14 bases between. CDR3 in DNA: TGTGCCAGCAGTGACGACAGGCGGAGTGAAAAACTGTTTTTT. This gives the protein CASSDDRRSEKLFF.

This rearrangement joins TRBV29-1 to TRBJ1-2, with D uncertain. The CDR3 contains 12 residues. Trimming took off 5 bases at V and 2 bases at J, with 9 bases between the two ends. Germline loops: CDR1 SQVTM, CDR2 ANQGSEA. The CDR3 spells CSVLQVNYGYTF. The CDR3 bases are TGCAGCGTTCTTCAGGTGAACTATGGCTACACCTTC.

The chain carries TRBV7-2 and TRBJ1-5; D may be TRBD1 (6 bases). The germline CDR1 and CDR2 sequences are SGHTA and FQGNSA. The length of the CDR3 is 16 residues. V was trimmed by 5 bases and J by 3 bases, leaving 17 bases between them. Written as DNA, the CDR3 is TGTGCCAGCAGCCTTCAGGGGACACTAGACAATCAGCCCCAGCATTTT. It is translated as CASSLQGTLDNQPQHF.

The V call is TRBV5-1, the J call TRBJ2-2, with 11 bases fitting TRBD1. Trimming cost V 4 bases and J 4 bases; bases outside gene matches: 6. From germline, CDR1 is SGHRS and CDR2 YFSETQ. This CDR3 is 16 amino acids long. The CDR3 loop is CASSVGQGAGTGELFF. The DNA for the CDR3 is TGCGCCAGCAGCGTCGGACAGGGGGCTGGCACCGGGGAGCTGTTTTTT.

There are a few counts of this clone. The chain has TRBV6-5 and TRBJ1-6; D is unclear. There are 14 residues in the CDR3. Germline loops: CDR1 MNHEY, CDR2 SVGAGI. Trimming cost V 2 bases and J 5 bases, with 7 bases left between them. The CDR3 loop is CASSYAGNNSPLHF. In DNA, the CDR3 is TGTGCCAGCAGTTACGCCGGGAATAATTCACCCCTCCACTTT.

This clone was detected once. The J gene is TRBJ2-1, the V gene TRBV5-4; 12 bases match TRBD1. In germline, CDR1 is SGHNT, CDR2 YYREEE (reference sequence). V lost 4 bases, J lost 7 bases, and 6 bases stayed unmatched. The CDR3 is 15 amino acids. Here the CDR3 DNA reads TGTGCCAGCAGCCGGCCGGGACAGGGGGCAAATGAGCAGTTCTTC. It codes for CASSRPGQGANEQFF. Complete variable domain (other parts from reference TRBV5-4 and TRBJ2-1): ETGVTQSPTHLIKTRGQQVTLRCSSQSGHNTVSWYQQALGQGPQFIFQYYREEENGRGNFPPRFSGLQFPNYSSELNVNALELDDSALYLCASSRPGQGANEQFFGPGTRLTVL.

The CDR3 DNA reads as TGTGCCAGCAGTGTAAAAAGGGGAGGAAGCAATCAGCCCCAGCATTTT. It encodes CASSVKRGGSNQPQHF. The chain joins TRBV6-4 to TRBJ1-5, with a tentative D call TRBD1 (5 bases). V was trimmed by 4 bases and J by 1 base, leaving 14 bases between them. Looked up from germline, CDR1 is MRHNA and CDR2 is SNTAGT. This CDR3 contains 16 residues.

The chain joins TRBV5-1 to TRBJ2-2, with D possibly TRBD1 on 6 matching bases. V was trimmed by 7 bases and J by 5 bases, leaving 18 bases between them. This CDR3 has 15 amino acids. The germline V gene encodes CDR1 SGHRS and CDR2 YFSETQ. The CDR3 DNA follows: TGCGCCAGCGGGCCCCGGAACAGGGTAACCGGGGAGCTGTTTTTT. Translated: CASGPRNRVTGELFF.

This clone was recorded only once. The J gene is TRBJ1-1, the V gene TRBV29-1, with a tentative D call TRBD1 (5 bases). Germline values: CDR1 SQVTM, CDR2 ANQGSEA. The CDR3 is 14 amino acids. Trimming stripped 3 bases from V and 1 base from J, with 12 bases between. CDR3 bases: TGCAGCGTTGATTATCAGGGTCAGAACACTGAAGCTTTCTTT. Protein: CSVDYQGQNTEAFF.